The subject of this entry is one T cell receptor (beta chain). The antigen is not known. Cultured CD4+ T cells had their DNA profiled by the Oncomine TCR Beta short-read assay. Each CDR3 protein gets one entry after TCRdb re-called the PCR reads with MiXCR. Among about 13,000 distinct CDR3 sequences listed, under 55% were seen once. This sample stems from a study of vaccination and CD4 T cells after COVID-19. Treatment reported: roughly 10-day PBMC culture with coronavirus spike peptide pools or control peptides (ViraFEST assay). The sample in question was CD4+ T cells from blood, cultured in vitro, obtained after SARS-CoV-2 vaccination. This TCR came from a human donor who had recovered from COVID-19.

CDR3: CASRGSAFPYEQYF. In DNA, the CDR3 is TGTGCCAGCAGGGGATCGGCATTCCCCTACGAGCAGTACTTC. The V and J genes are TRBV5-8 and TRBJ2-7, with no clear D. V lost 5 bases, J lost 2 bases, and 14 bases lay in between. Germline V gene data show CDR1 as SGHTS and CDR2 as YDEGEE. This CDR3 spans 14 amino acids.